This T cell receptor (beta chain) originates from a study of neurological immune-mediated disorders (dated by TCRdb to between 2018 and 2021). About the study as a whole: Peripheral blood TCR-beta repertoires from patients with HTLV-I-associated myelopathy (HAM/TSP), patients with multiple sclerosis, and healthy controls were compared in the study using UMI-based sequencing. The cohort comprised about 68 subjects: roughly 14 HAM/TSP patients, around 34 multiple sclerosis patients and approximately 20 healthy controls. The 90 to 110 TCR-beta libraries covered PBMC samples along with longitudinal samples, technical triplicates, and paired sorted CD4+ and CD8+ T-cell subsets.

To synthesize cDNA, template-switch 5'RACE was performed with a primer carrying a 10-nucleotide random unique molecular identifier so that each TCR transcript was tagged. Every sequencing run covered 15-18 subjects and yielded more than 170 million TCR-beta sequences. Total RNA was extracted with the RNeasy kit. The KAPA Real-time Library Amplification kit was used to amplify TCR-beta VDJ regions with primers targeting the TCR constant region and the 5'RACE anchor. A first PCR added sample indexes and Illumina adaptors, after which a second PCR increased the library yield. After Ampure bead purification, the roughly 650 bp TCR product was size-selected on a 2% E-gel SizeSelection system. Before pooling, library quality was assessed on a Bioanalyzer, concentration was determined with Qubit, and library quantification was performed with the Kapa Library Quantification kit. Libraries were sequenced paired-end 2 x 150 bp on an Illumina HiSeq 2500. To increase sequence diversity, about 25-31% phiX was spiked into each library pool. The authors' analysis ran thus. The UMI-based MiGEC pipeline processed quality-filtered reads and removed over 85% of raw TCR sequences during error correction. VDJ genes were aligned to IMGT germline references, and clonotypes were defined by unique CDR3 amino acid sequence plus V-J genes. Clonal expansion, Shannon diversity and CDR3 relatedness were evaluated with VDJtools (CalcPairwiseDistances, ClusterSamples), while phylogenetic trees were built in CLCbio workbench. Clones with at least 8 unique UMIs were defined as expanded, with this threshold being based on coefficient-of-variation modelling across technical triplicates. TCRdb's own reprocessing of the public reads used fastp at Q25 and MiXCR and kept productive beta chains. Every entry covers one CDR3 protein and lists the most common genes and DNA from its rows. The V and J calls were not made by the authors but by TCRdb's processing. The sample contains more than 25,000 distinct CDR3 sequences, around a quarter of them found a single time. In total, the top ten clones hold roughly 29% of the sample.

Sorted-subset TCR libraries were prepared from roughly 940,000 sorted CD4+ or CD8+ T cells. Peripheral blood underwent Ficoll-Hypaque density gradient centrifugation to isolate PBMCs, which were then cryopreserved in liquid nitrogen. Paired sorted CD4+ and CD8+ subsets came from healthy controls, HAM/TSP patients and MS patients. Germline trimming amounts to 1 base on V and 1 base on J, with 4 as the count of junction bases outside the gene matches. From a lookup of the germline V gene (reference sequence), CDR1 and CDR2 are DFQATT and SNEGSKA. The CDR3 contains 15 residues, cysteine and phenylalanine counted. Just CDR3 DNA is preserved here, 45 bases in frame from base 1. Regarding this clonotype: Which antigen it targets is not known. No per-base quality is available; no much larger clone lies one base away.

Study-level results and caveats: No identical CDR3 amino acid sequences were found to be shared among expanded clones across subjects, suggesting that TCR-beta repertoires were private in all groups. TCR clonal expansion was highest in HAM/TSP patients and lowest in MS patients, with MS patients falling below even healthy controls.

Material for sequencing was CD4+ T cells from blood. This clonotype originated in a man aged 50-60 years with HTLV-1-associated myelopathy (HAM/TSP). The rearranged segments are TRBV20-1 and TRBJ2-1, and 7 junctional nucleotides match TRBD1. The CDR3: CSARAPGQSYNEQFF. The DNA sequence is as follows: TGCAGTGCTAGAGCTCCGGGACAGTCCTACAATGAGCAGTTCTTC.